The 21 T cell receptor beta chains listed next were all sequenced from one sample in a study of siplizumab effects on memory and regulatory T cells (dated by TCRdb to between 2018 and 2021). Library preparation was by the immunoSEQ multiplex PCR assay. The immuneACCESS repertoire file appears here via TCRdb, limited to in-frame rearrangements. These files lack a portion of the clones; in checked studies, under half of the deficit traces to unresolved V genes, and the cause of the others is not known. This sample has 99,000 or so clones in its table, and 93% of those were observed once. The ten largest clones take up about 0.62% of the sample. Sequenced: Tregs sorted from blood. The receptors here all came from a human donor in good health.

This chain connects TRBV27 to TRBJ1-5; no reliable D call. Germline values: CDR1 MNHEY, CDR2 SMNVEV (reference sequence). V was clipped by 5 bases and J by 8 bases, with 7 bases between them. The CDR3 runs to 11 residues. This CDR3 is CASSKDKPQHF. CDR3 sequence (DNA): TGTGCCAGCAGTAAAGATAAGCCCCAGCATTTT.

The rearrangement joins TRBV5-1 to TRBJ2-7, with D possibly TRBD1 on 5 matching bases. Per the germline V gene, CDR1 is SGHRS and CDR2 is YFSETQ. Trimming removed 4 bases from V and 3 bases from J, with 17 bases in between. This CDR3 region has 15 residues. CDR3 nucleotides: TGCGCCAGCAGCCCTCAAGGGGCCCATGGCTACGAGCAGTACTTC. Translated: CASSPQGAHGYEQYF. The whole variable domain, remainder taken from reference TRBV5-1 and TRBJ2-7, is KAGVTQTPRYLIKTRGQQVTLSCSPISGHRSVSWYQQTPGQGLQFLFEYFSETQRNKGNFPGRFSGRQFSNSRSEMNVSTLELGDSALYLCASSPQGAHGYEQYFGPGTRLTVT.

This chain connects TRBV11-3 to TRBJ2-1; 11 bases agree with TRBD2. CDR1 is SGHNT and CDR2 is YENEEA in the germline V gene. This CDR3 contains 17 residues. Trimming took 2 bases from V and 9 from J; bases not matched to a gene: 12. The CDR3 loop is CASSLNFGTSGGPEQFF. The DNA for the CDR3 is TGTGCCAGCAGCTTAAATTTCGGGACTAGCGGTGGTCCTGAGCAGTTCTTC.

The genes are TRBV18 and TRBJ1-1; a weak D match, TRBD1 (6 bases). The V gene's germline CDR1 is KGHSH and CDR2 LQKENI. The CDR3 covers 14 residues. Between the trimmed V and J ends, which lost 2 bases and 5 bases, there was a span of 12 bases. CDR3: CASSPFKGETEAFF. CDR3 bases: TGTGCCAGCTCACCATTTAAGGGGGAAACTGAAGCTTTCTTT.

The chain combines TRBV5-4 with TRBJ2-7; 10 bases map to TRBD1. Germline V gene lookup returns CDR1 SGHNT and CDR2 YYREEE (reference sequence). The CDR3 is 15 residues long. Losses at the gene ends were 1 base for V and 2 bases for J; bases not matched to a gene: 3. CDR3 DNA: TGTGCCAGCAGCTTGACCGGGACAGGGGCCTACGAGCAGTACTTC. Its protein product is CASSLTGTGAYEQYF.

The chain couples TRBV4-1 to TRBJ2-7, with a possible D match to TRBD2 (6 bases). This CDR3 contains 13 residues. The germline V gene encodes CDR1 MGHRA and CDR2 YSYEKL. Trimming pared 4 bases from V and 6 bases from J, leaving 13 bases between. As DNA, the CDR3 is TGCGCCAGCAGCCTCAAGCCGCGGGGCGAGCAGTACTTC. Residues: CASSLKPRGEQYF.

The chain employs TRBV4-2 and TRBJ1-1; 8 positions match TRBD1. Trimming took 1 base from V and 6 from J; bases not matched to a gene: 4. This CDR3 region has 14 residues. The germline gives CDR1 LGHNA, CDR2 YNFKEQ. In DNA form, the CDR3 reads TGTGCCAGCAGCCAAGTTCAGGGGGCCGCTGAAGCTTTCTTT. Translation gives CASSQVQGAAEAFF.

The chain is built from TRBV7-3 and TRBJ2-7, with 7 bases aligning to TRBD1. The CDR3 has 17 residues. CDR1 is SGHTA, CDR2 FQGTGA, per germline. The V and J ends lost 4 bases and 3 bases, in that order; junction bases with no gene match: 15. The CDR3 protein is CASSSPEVEGANYEQYF. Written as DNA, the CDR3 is TGTGCCAGCAGCTCCCCCGAAGTTGAGGGGGCCAACTACGAGCAGTACTTC.

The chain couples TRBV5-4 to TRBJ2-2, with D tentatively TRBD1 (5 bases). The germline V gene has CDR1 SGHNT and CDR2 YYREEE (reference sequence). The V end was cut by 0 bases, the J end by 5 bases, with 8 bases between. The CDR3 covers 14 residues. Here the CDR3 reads CASSLDRITGELFF. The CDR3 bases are TGTGCCAGCAGCTTGGACAGGATTACCGGGGAGCTGTTTTTT.

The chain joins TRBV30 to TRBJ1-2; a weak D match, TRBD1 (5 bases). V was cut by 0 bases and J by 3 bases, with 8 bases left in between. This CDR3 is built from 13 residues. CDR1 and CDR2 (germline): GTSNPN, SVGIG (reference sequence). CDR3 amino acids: CAWSVRGDYGYTF. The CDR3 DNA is TGTGCCTGGAGTGTAAGGGGAGACTATGGCTACACCTTC.

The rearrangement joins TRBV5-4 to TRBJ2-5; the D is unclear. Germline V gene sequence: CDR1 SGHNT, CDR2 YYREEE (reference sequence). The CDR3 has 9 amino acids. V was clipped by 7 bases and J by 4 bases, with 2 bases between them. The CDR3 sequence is CASGETQYF. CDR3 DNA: TGTGCCAGCGGAGAGACCCAGTACTTC.

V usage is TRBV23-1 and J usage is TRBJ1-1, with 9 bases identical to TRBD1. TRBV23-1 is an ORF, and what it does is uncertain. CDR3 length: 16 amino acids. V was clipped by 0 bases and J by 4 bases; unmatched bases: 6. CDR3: CASSQSDRGKCTEAFF. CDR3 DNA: TGCGCCAGCAGTCAATCGGACAGGGGAAAATGCACTGAAGCTTTCTTT.

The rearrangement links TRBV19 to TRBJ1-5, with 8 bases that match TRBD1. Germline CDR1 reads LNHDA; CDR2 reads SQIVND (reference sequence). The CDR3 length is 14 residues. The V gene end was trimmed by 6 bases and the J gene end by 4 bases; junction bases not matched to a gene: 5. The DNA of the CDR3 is TGTGCCAGTAGAACCCGGGACAGGAATCAGCCCCAGCATTTT. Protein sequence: CASRTRDRNQPQHF.

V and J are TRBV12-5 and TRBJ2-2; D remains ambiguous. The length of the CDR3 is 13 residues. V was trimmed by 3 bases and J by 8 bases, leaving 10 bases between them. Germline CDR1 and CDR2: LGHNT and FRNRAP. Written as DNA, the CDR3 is TGTGCTAGTGGTTTCTTACCAAGGGGGGAGCTGTTTTTT. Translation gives CASGFLPRGELFF.

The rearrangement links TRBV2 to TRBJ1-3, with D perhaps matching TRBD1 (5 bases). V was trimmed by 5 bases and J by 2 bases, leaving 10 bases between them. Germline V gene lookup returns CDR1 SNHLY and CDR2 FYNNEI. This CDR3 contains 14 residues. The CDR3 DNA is TGTGCCAGCAGTAGGGGCAGGGCTGGAAACACCATATATTTT. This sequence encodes CASSRGRAGNTIYF.

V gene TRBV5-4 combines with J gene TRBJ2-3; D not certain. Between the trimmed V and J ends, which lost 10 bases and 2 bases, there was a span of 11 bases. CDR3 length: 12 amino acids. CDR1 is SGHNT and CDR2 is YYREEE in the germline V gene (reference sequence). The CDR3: CACGGDTDTQYF. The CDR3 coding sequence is TGTGCCTGCGGTGGAGACACAGATACGCAGTATTTT. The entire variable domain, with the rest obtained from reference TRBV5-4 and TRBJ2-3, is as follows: ETGVTQSPTHLIKTRGQQVTLRCSSQSGHNTVSWYQQALGQGPQFIFQYYREEENGRGNFPPRFSGLQFPNYSSELNVNALELDDSALYLCACGGDTDTQYFGPGTRLTVL.

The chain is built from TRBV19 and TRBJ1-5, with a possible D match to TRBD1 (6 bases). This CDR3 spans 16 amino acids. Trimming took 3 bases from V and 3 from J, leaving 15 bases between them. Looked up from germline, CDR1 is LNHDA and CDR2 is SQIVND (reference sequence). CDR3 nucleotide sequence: TGTGCCAGTAGTATTTCCGCCAGGGGTAACAATCAGCCCCAGCATTTT. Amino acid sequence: CASSISARGNNQPQHF.

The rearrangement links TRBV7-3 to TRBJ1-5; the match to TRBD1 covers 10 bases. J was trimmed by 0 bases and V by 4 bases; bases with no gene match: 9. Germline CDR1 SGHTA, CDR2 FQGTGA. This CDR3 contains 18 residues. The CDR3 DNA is TGTGCCAGCAGCTCCCCCGGACAGGGGGGGTTTAGCAATCAGCCCCAGCATTTT. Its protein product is CASSSPGQGGFSNQPQHF.

In nucleotides, the CDR3 is TGTGCCAGCAGCTTAGATTGGAAGAACACTGAAGCTTTCTTT. It specifies CASSLDWKNTEAFF. The V and J genes are TRBV11-1 and TRBJ1-1, with D unresolved. The V gene lost 1 base and the J gene lost 1 base, with 7 bases spanning the gap. The CDR3 is made up of 14 amino acids. Germline lookup yields CDR1 SGHAT and CDR2 FQDESV (reference sequence).

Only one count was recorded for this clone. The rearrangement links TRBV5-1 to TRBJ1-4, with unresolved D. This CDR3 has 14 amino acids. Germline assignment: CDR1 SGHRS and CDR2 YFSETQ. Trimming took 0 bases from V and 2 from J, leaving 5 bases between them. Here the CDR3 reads CASSLAATNEKLFF. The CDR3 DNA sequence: TGCGCCAGCAGCTTGGCAGCTACTAATGAAAAACTGTTTTTT.

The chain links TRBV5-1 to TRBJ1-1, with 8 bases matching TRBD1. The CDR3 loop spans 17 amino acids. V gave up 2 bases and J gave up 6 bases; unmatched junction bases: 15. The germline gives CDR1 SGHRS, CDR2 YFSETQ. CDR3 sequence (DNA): TGCGCCAGCAGCTTCTTATACTCCGGGACAGGTGGATCTGAAGCTTTCTTT. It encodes CASSFLYSGTGGSEAFF.